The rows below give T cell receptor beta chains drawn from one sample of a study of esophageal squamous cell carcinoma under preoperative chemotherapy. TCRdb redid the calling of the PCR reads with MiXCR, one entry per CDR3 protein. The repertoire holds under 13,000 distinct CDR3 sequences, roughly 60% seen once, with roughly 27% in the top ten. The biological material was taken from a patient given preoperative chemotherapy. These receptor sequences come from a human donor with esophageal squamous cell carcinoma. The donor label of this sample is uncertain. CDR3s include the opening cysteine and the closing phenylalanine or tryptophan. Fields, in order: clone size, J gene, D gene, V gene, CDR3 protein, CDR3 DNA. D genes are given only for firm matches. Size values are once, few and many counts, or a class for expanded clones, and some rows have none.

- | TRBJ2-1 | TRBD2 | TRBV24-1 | CATSVGPGLAGVETQFF | TGTGCCACCAGTGTTGGGCCGGGACTAGCGGGAGTTGAGACCCAGTTCTTC
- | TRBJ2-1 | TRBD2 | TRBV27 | CASRTYSGGVSYNEQFF | TGTGCCAGCAGAACTTATAGCGGGGGGGTCTCCTACAATGAGCAGTTCTTC
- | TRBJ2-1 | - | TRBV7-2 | CASSLVVWEAGSYNEQFF | TGTGCCAGCAGCTTAGTTGTGTGGGAGGCAGGTTCCTACAATGAGCAGTTCTTC
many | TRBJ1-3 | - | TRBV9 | CASSVGQPSGNTIYF | TGTGCCAGCAGCGTAGGACAGCCCTCTGGAAACACCATATATTTT
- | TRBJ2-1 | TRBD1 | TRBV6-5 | CASSYSGQAYNEQFF | TGTGCCAGCAGTTACTCGGGACAGGCCTACAATGAGCAGTTCTTC
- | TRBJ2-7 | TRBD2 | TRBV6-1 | CASSVIWTSSYEQYF | TGTGCCAGCAGTGTAATATGGACTAGCTCCTACGAGCAGTACTTC
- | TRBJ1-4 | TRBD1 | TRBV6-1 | CASSEPGQGASEKLFF | TGTGCCAGCAGTGAACCTGGACAGGGGGCAAGTGAAAAACTGTTTTTT
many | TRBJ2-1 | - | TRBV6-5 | CASRSSAHYEQFF | TGTGCCAGCAGATCCTCGGCACACTACGAGCAGTTCTTC
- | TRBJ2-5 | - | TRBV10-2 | CGGGLGGWDQETQYF | TGCGGTGGGGGGCTCGGCGGCTGGGACCAAGAGACCCAGTACTTC
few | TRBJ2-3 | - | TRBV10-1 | CASGRTKNTQYF | TGCGCCAGCGGTCGGACGAAGAATACGCAGTATTTT
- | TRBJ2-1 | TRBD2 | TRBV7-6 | CASSLEVVLAEQFF | TGTGCCAGCAGCTTAGAGGTGGTTCTAGCGGAACAGTTCTTC
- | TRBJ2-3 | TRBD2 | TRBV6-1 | CASSRLGASGILDTQYF | TGTGCCAGCAGCCGGCTAGGGGCTAGCGGGATTTTGGATACGCAGTATTTT
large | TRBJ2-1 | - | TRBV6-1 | CASSSLSTGVAYNEQFF | TGTGCCAGCAGCTCTCTCTCGACTGGAGTGGCCTACAATGAGCAGTTCTTC
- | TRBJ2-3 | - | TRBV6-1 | CASSRDITDTQYF | TGTGCCAGCAGCCGGGATATCACAGATACGCAGTATTTT
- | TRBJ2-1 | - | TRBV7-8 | CASSLKQYQETQFF | TGTGCCAGCAGCTTAAAACAGTATCAAGAGACCCAGTTCTTC
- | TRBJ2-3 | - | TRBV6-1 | CASREFGGRYTDTQYF | TGTGCCAGCAGGGAGTTTGGGGGACGCTACACAGATACGCAGTATTTT
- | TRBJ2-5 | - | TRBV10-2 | CARGIGARGQETQYF | TGCGCCAGGGGGATAGGGGCACGTGGCCAAGAGACCCAGTACTTC
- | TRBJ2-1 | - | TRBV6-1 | CAKGWARSGEQFF | TGTGCCAAGGGTTGGGCGAGGTCCGGGGAGCAGTTTTTC
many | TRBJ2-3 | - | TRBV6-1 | CASSDTSGADTQYF | TGTGCCAGCAGTGATACTAGTGGCGCAGATACGCAGTATTTT
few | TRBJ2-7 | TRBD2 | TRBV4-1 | CASSHKREGYEQYF | TGCGCCAGCAGCCATAAGCGGGAGGGCTACGAGCAGTACTTC
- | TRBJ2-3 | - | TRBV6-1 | CARGGGGGDTETQYF | TGTGCCAGGGGGGGAGGGGGAGGAGACACAGAGACCCAGTATTTC
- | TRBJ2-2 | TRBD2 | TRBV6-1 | CASRGTKRGPGLAGVEPETQFF | TGTGCCAGCAGGGGGACTAAGCGGGGGCCGGGACTAGCGGGAGTGGAGCCAGAGACGCAGTTTTTT
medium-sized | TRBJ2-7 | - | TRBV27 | CASSLEGSSYNEQYF | TGTGCCAGCAGTTTGGAGGGGAGCTCCTACAATGAGCAGTACTTC
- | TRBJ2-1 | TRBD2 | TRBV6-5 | CASSYISGLAGYNEQFF | TGTGCCAGCAGTTACATCTCCGGACTAGCGGGGTACAATGAGCAGTTCTTC
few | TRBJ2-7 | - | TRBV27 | CASSPRTASSYEQYF | TGTGCCAGCAGTCCACGGACGGCGAGCTCCTACGAGCAGTACTTC
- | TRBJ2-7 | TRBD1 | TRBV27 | CASSPRTGMNEQYF | TGTGCCAGCAGTCCTCGGACAGGGATGAATGAGCAGTACTTC
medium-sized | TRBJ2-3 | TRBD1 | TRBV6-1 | CASSLGTDTDTQYF | TGTGCCAGCAGTCTCGGGACAGACACAGATACGCAGTATTTT
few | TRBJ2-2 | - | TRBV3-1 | CASSQVLARNTGELFF | TGTGCCAGCAGCCAAGTGCTAGCGCGGAACACCGGGGAGCTGTTTTTT
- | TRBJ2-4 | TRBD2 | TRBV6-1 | CASRELGGSAKNTQYF | TGTGCCAGCCGTGAATTGGGGGGGAGCGCCAAAAATACGCAGTATTTC
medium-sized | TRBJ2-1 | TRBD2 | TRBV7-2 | CASSLALSGRSNEQFF | TGTGCCAGCAGCTTAGCGCTTAGCGGGAGGTCAAATGAGCAGTTCTTC
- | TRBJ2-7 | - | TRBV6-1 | CASSEAGGGGTDTQYF | TGTGCCAGCAGTGAAGCGGGGGGGGGCGGCACAGACACGCAGTACTTC
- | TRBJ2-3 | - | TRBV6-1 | CASSVESGTDTQYF | TGTGCCAGCAGTGTGGAGAGTGGCACAGATACGCAGTATTTT
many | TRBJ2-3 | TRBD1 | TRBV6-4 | CASSEGQGSDTQYF | TGTGCCAGCAGTGAGGGACAGGGTTCGGATACGCAGTATTTT
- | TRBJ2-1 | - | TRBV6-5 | CASSYGNTYNEQFF | TGTGCCAGCAGTTACGGGAATACATACAATGAGCAGTTCTTC
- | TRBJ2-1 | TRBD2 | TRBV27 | CASSRPGLAENNEQFF | TGTGCCAGCAGCCGCCCGGGACTAGCGGAAAACAATGAGCAGTTCTTC
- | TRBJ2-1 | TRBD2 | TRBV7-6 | CASSPRTSGNNEQFF | TGTGCCAGCAGCCCTCGGACTAGCGGCAACAATGAGCAGTTCTTC
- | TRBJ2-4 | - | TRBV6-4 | CASSDSGRSATNTQYF | TGTGCCAGCAGTGACTCGGGGCGGAGCGCCACAAATACGCAGTACTTC
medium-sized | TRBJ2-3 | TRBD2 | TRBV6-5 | CASSLAGKSTDTQYF | TGTGCCAGCAGTTTAGCGGGAAAGAGCACAGATACGCAGTATTTT
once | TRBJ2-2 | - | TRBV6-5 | CASSSNDLELAGELFF | TGTGCCAGCAGTTCCAACGACCTGGAATTGGCCGGGGAGCTGTTTTTT
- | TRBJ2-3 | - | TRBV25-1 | CASSVSPDTQYF | TGTGCCAGCAGTGTCTCCCCAGATACGCAGTATTTT
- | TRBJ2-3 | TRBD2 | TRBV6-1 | CVSSELGGRAKNMQYF | TGTGTCAGCAGCGAATTGGGGGGGAGAGCCAAAAATATGCAGTACTTT
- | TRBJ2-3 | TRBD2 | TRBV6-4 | CASSIAGDGKDTQYF | TGTGCCAGCAGTATAGCGGGAGATGGCAAAGATACGCAGTACTTT
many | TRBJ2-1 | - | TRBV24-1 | CATTTGNEQFF | TGTGCCACCACCACCGGGAATGAGCAGTTCTTC
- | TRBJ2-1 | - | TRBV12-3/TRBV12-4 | CASTPGQGGVPLNEQYF | TGTGCCAGCACTCCGGGGCAGGGGGGTGTGCCTTTAAATGAGCAGTATTTC
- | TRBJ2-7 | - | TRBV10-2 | CASRVGGGYEQYF | TGCGCCAGCAGGGTAGGAGGAGGCTACGAGCAGTACTTC
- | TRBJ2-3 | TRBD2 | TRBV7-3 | CASSFRTSGRPTDTQYF | TGTGCCAGCAGCTTTAGGACTAGCGGGAGGCCCACAGATACGCAGTATTTT
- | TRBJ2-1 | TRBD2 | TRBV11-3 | CASSFRGLGNNEQFF | TGTGCCAGCAGCTTTAGGGGACTAGGAAACAATGAGCAGTTCTTC